The sequence of this T cell receptor (beta chain) was determined in a study of blood T cell repertoires in COVID-19. Study information: Spain, Italy and the United States supplied samples that represented acute and convalescent COVID-19. T cells, B-cell-depleted T cells, or PBMCs supplied cDNA or gDNA.

This CDR3 has 11 residues. Germline V gives CDR1 SGHRS, CDR2 YFSETQ. A word on this clone: A read error may account for a junction end that differs from germline.

In the original analysis: Reference gene primer amplification gave nucleated cell count estimates. Method: immunoSEQ multiplex PCR; TCRdb's copy keeps in-frame clones and lacks some. That table furnishes V, J and clone size, whereas the DNA furnished D and trimming. The repertoire holds under 200,000 clones, with roughly 77% as singletons. The chain links TRBV5-1 to TRBJ1-1, with TRBD1 matching 7 bases. The clonotype comes from a woman in her forties with COVID-19, enrolled during active disease. The sample was peripheral blood. The CDR3 DNA reads as TGCGCCAGCAGGGAGACAGGGCTCGTTAGCTTT. Translated, it gives CASRETGLVSF.